One and the same sample provided the 17 T cell receptor beta chains below, sequenced in a study of T cells after yellow fever vaccination. TCRdb fed the 5' RACE reads into MiXCR, producing one record per CDR3 protein. The repertoire holds a few hundred thousand distinct CDR3 sequences, with over 4.5% as singletons. Sample: CD4+ T cells sorted from PBMCs, taken on the day of the yellow fever booster vaccination. These receptor sequences come from a man aged 18 to 35 who received the YFV17D yellow fever vaccine.

This clonotype was counted only a few times. The chain couples TRBV7-2 to TRBJ2-4; the D is unclear. The CDR3 has 14 amino acids. Germline-derived CDR1 and CDR2 are SGHTA and FQGNSA. V lost 4 bases, J lost 0 bases, and 7 bases lay in between. CDR3: CASSYDLAKNIQYF. CDR3 coding DNA: TGTGCCAGCAGCTACGATCTAGCCAAAAACATTCAGTACTTC.

The table lists this clonotype with many counts. The V and J genes are TRBV4-3 and TRBJ1-1; D perhaps matches TRBD1 (5 bases). V lost 1 base and J lost 0, with 12 bases in between. The CDR3 is 16 amino acids. CDR1 is LGHNA and CDR2 is YSLEER in the germline V gene. CDR3 in amino acids: CASSQGGAYMNTEAFF. In DNA form, the CDR3 reads TGCGCCAGCAGCCAAGGAGGGGCGTACATGAACACTGAAGCTTTCTTT.

In this sample, this clonotype turned up a few times. The chain has TRBV6-5 and TRBJ1-1; TRBD1 agrees at 7 bases. Germline lookup yields CDR1 MNHEY and CDR2 SVGAGI. V shed 2 bases and J 7 bases; nucleotides not matched to a gene: 10. The CDR3 totals 15 residues. The CDR3 DNA reads TGTGCCAGCAGTTACCTAGACAGGGAGTGGGGTGAAGCTTTCTTT. Translation gives CASSYLDREWGEAFF.

This clonotype was observed at least ten times. The chain is built from TRBV7-9 and TRBJ1-3; 7 nucleotides line up with TRBD1. CDR1 is SEHNR, CDR2 FQNEAQ, per germline (reference sequence). The CDR3 runs 16 residues. V lost 5 bases to trimming and J lost 0 bases; unmatched junction nucleotides: 7. CDR3 in DNA: TGTGCCAGCAGCAAACAGGGGCCTTACTCTGGAAACACCATATATTTT. Translating gives CASSKQGPYSGNTIYF.

This clonotype was seen a few times. The chain joins TRBV7-9 to TRBJ2-7, with D perhaps matching TRBD1 or TRBD2 (5 bases each). Trimming shortened V by 5 bases and J by 0 bases, and 20 bases separated the two germline ends. Germline CDR1 is SEHNR and CDR2 is FQNEAQ (reference sequence). This CDR3 spans 17 amino acids. The DNA of the CDR3 is TGTGCCAGCAGCCGCCGGGACGGTAGCTACAGCTCCTACGAGCAGTACTTC. This gives the protein CASSRRDGSYSSYEQYF. The full variable domain, in which reference TRBV7-9 and TRBJ2-7 provide the parts outside the CDR3, is DTGVSQNPRHKITKRGQNVTFRCDPISEHNRLYWYRQTLGQGPEFLTYFQNEAQLEKSRLLSDRFSAERPKGSFSTLEIQRTEQGDSAMYLCASSRRDGSYSSYEQYFGPGTRLTVT.

The chain employs TRBV6-2 or TRBV6-3 and TRBJ2-7; 9 bases match TRBD2. V trimming: 8 bases; J trimming: 12 bases; junction bases outside the gene matches: 17. This CDR3 has 14 amino acids. Per germline, CDR1 MNHEY and CDR2 SVGEGT. The CDR3 loop reads CASGQSGGPLLRYF. CDR3 DNA: TGTGCCAGCGGGCAAAGCGGGGGGCCCCTTCTGCGGTACTTC.

The V and J genes are TRBV12-3 or TRBV12-4 and TRBJ1-3; D is ambiguous. The CDR3 consists of 12 residues. The V gene lost 7 bases and the J gene lost 0 bases, with 4 bases spanning the gap. The CDR3 DNA is TGTGCCAGCAAACTCTCTGGAAACACCATATATTTT. Residues: CASKLSGNTIYF.

This clonotype was detected only a few times. This rearrangement joins TRBV29-1 to TRBJ1-1, with D tentatively TRBD1 (5 bases). Germline-derived CDR1 and CDR2 are SQVTM and ANQGSEA. V lost 4 bases and J lost 1, with 10 bases in between. The CDR3 runs 13 residues. This CDR3 reads CSVVGGWNTEAFF. CDR3 nucleotide sequence: TGCAGCGTTGTGGGGGGTTGGAACACTGAAGCTTTCTTT.

This clonotype was seen a handful of times. The chain links TRBV9 to TRBJ1-4, with 9 bases aligning to TRBD1. Germline CDR1 SGDLS, CDR2 YYNGEE. After removal of 4 bases from V and 8 bases from J, the junction contained 12 bases not matched to a gene. The CDR3 is made up of 16 amino acids. The CDR3 loop is CASSQKGDRAYEKLFF. The CDR3, as DNA: TGTGCCAGCAGCCAAAAGGGGGACAGGGCGTACGAAAAACTGTTTTTT.

This clonotype came up a few times. J is TRBJ2-5 and V is TRBV4-1; perhaps TRBD2 as D (6 bases). Germline-derived CDR1 and CDR2 are MGHRA and YSYEKL. V lost 1 base and J lost 5, with 14 bases in between. The length of the CDR3 is 15 residues. For the CDR3, the DNA is TGCGCCAGCAGCCAAGTATCACTAGCCGGGGAGACCCAGTACTTC. Protein: CASSQVSLAGETQYF.

This clonotype has a handful of counts. The chain's CDR3 is CASTPGDSRYTEAFF. The CDR3 DNA reads TGCGCCAGCACCCCAGGTGATAGCAGGTACACTGAAGCTTTCTTT. This chain links TRBV5-1 with TRBJ1-1, with no clear D. Germline lookup yields CDR1 SGHRS and CDR2 YFSETQ. The CDR3 runs 15 residues. The V end lost 6 bases, the J end lost 3 bases, and 18 bases lay between the germline ends.

CDR3 loop: CASSFRGPITGELFF. The CDR3 bases are TGTGCCAGCAGCTTCAGAGGACCCATCACCGGGGAGCTGTTTTTT. V usage is TRBV5-6 and J usage is TRBJ2-2, with D hard to call. This CDR3 region has 15 residues. V lost 2 bases to trimming and J lost 4 bases, with 12 bases between them. CDR1 and CDR2 from the germline V gene are SGHDT and YYEEEE.

Note on this clonotype: An end of the junction does not agree with germline; a read error may underlie this. The chain links TRBV7-7 to TRBJ2-3, with 8 positions matching TRBD2. The CDR3 sequence is 17 residues long. Per germline, CDR1 SSHAT and CDR2 FNYEAQ (reference sequence). CDR3 in DNA: TGTGCTAGCAGCCCCAGCCCTGACGGGGGGGCGGGGGATACGCAGTATTTT. It codes for CASSPSPDGGAGDTQYF.

J is TRBJ2-7 and V is TRBV20-1; 8 bases are shared with TRBD1. Germline assignment: CDR1 DFQATT and CDR2 SNEGSKA (reference sequence). The CDR3 runs 12 residues. The V and J ends lost 5 bases and 4 bases, in that order; junction bases with no gene match: 4. The DNA of the CDR3 is TGCAGTGCTTCACAGGGGGGATACGAGCAGTACGTC. Translated: CSASQGGYEQYV.

The rearrangement uses TRBV20-1 and TRBJ2-1; D is unresolved. This CDR3 comprises 12 residues. CDR1 is DFQATT, CDR2 SNEGSKA, per germline (reference sequence). The V end was cut by 6 bases, the J end by 2 bases, with 8 bases between. The CDR3 is CSAPPPYNEQFF. Here the CDR3 DNA reads TGCAGTGCCCCCCCGCCCTACAATGAGCAGTTCTTC.

This clonotype was counted a few times. The chain uses TRBV20-1 and TRBJ1-6; the D gene is possibly TRBD1 (5 bases). This CDR3 is 16 amino acids long. V was clipped by 2 bases and J by 7 bases, with 18 bases between them. From germline, CDR1 is DFQATT and CDR2 SNEGSKA (reference sequence). CDR3 region: CSARFSRDSGNSPLHF. As DNA, the CDR3 is TGCAGTGCTAGATTCAGCCGGGACTCGGGAAATTCACCCCTCCACTTT.

V is TRBV11-3 and J is TRBJ2-1; D possibly corresponds to TRBD2 (5 bases). Germline CDR1 SGHNT, CDR2 YENEEA. The CDR3 covers 17 residues. The V gene lost 0 bases and the J gene lost 9 bases, with 21 bases spanning the gap. The CDR3 sequence is CASSLDHTGSPWGEQFF. The CDR3 nucleotides are TGTGCCAGCAGCTTAGATCATACTGGGAGTCCCTGGGGTGAGCAGTTCTTC.